The 20 T cell receptor beta chains below all came from one sample that was sequenced in a study of control samples from healthy donors and cancer patients. Clones were sequenced by immunoSEQ multiplex PCR, and TCRdb holds only the in-frame ones, with some missing. In the table there are over 200,000 clones, about four fifths of which are singletons. Sequenced material: PBMCs. The receptors come from a woman aged 55-70 years with lung cancer.

The chain couples TRBV6-6 to TRBJ1-1; D may be TRBD1 (6 bases). CDR1 is MNHNY, CDR2 SVGAGI, per germline (reference sequence). The CDR3 contains 14 residues. Trimming pared 4 bases from V and 1 base from J, leaving 10 bases between. The CDR3: CASSSPDRNTEAFF. DNA of the CDR3: TGTGCCAGCAGTTCTCCGGACAGGAACACTGAAGCTTTCTTT.

J is TRBJ2-7 and V is TRBV14; TRBD2 matches at 11 bases. V was clipped by 1 base and J by 0 bases; unmatched bases: 8. The CDR3 is 18 amino acids. Per the germline V gene, CDR1 is SGHDN and CDR2 is FVKESK. The DNA of the CDR3 is TGTGCCAGCAGCCAAGTCAGCCTAGCGGGAGGCAGCTCCTACGAGCAGTACTTC. The encoded protein is CASSQVSLAGGSSYEQYF.

The V call is TRBV10-3, the J call TRBJ2-3, with TRBD2 matching over 7 bases. V lost 10 bases and J lost 4; bases outside the gene matches: 5. CDR3 length: 12 residues. The V gene's germline CDR1 is ENHRY and CDR2 SYGVKD. As DNA, the CDR3 is TGTGCCACCCAGCGGGGCGCAGATACGCAGTATTTT. Encoded protein: CATQRGADTQYF.

V gene TRBV5-1 combines with J gene TRBJ2-3; 7 bases line up with TRBD2. CDR3 size: 13 residues. The germline V gene encodes CDR1 SGHRS and CDR2 YFSETQ. J was trimmed by 0 bases and V by 7 bases; bases with no gene match: 2. The CDR3 DNA follows: TGCGCCAGCGGTAGCGGGAGCACAGATACGCAGTATTTT. Encoded protein: CASGSGSTDTQYF.

About this clone itself: This specimen includes other DNA sequences encoding the same CDR3. The chain couples TRBV9 to TRBJ2-1; D perhaps matches TRBD2 (6 bases). Germline CDR1 is SGDLS and CDR2 is YYNGEE. The CDR3 has 15 residues. Trimming cost V 0 bases and J 0 bases, with 7 bases left between them. The CDR3 nucleotides are TGTGCCAGCAGCGTAGTCGGGAGCTCCTACAATGAGCAGTTCTTC. This encodes CASSVVGSSYNEQFF.

This chain links TRBV28 with TRBJ2-6; TRBD2 agrees at 7 bases. The CDR3 runs to 17 residues. The trim removed 1 base at V and 4 bases at J, leaving 7 bases unmatched. Germline CDR1 and CDR2: MDHEN and SYDVKM. CDR3: CASSLSGGTGGANVLTF. The CDR3 DNA reads TGTGCCAGCAGTTTATCGGGGGGAACAGGCGGGGCCAACGTCCTGACTTTC.

V gene TRBV5-1 combines with J gene TRBJ2-1; D is ambiguous. CDR1 is SGHRS and CDR2 is YFSETQ in the germline V gene. The CDR3 has 15 amino acids. The V end lost 3 bases, the J end lost 2 bases, and 12 bases lay between the germline ends. CDR3 sequence: CASSSDPAAYNEQFF. The CDR3 DNA sequence: TGCGCCAGCAGCTCTGATCCCGCTGCCTACAATGAGCAGTTCTTC.

The chain carries TRBV5-1 and TRBJ1-1, with TRBD1 matching over 10 bases. The CDR3 is 15 residues long. The V gene's germline CDR1 is SGHRS and CDR2 YFSETQ. Germline trimming cut 4 bases from V and 0 bases from J; bases unmatched to any gene: 3. CDR3 in amino acids: CASSRTGGVNTEAFF. For the CDR3, the DNA is TGCGCCAGCAGCAGGACAGGGGGAGTGAACACTGAAGCTTTCTTT.

This clone was detected once. This rearrangement joins TRBV5-4 to TRBJ2-7, with D perhaps TRBD2 (6 bases). Germline V gene sequence: CDR1 SGHNT, CDR2 YYREEE (reference sequence). Trimming removed 4 bases at V and 3 bases at J, with 20 bases between. The CDR3 totals 16 residues. CDR3 nucleotides: TGTGCCAGCAGCCCCCGCACCGGGGGTAGGGACTACGAGCAGTACTTC. Protein product: CASSPRTGGRDYEQYF. Variable domain in full (rest from reference TRBV5-4 and TRBJ2-7): ETGVTQSPTHLIKTRGQQVTLRCSSQSGHNTVSWYQQALGQGPQFIFQYYREEENGRGNFPPRFSGLQFPNYSSELNVNALELDDSALYLCASSPRTGGRDYEQYFGPGTRLTVT.

This clone was seen a handful of times. In nucleotides, the CDR3 is TGTGCCAGCAGCCAAGTAGCGGGAGGGCCAAGGTACGAGCAGTACTTC. It is translated as CASSQVAGGPRYEQYF. V usage is TRBV3-1 (or the pseudogene TRBV3-2) and J usage is TRBJ2-7, with 11 positions matching TRBD2. The CDR3 runs to 16 residues. Germline V gene sequence: CDR1 LGHDT, CDR2 YNNKEL (reference sequence). The junction had 6 bases not matched to a gene; V was cut back by 1 base and J by 4 bases.

V gene TRBV19 combines with J gene TRBJ1-5; possibly TRBD1 for D (6 bases). The CDR3 extends over 14 amino acids. The germline CDR1 and CDR2 sequences are LNHDA and SQIVND (reference sequence). The ends were cut back, 5 bases at V and 3 bases at J, with 11 bases in the middle. The CDR3 protein is CASSVGQPNQPQHF. DNA of the CDR3: TGTGCCAGTAGTGTTGGACAGCCCAATCAGCCCCAGCATTTT.

The chain has TRBV3-1 (or the pseudogene TRBV3-2) and TRBJ1-1, with D tentatively TRBD1 (5 bases). The CDR3 is 12 amino acids. Trimming shortened V by 8 bases and J by 5 bases, and 12 bases separated the two germline ends. CDR1 is LGHDT and CDR2 is YNNKEL in the germline V gene (reference sequence). CDR3 region: CASGPGGTEAFF. For the CDR3, the DNA is TGTGCCAGCGGCCCGGGGGGTACTGAAGCTTTCTTT.

This rearrangement joins TRBV28 to TRBJ1-1; 8 nucleotides agree with TRBD1. This CDR3 has 13 amino acids. The V and J ends lost 6 bases and 4 bases, in that order; junction bases with no gene match: 4. CDR1 is MDHEN and CDR2 is SYDVKM in the germline V gene. The CDR3 spells CASRWDRPTEAFF. The DNA of the CDR3 is TGTGCCAGCAGGTGGGACAGGCCCACTGAAGCTTTCTTT.

Only one count was recorded for this clone. The chain employs TRBV5-5 and TRBJ1-5, with D possibly being TRBD1 (5 bases). CDR3 length: 15 residues. V was cut by 5 bases and J by 6 bases, with 18 bases left in between. Germline V gives CDR1 SGHKS, CDR2 YYEKEE (reference sequence). The CDR3 spells CASSRSGEVSQPQHF. The CDR3 bases are TGTGCCAGCAGTCGGTCGGGGGAGGTCAGTCAGCCCCAGCATTTT.

This clone was counted only a few times. The V gene is TRBV2, the J gene TRBJ2-2; D gene ambiguous. Trimming shortened V by 6 bases and J by 2 bases, and 10 bases separated the two germline ends. This CDR3 is built from 14 residues. Germline V gene data show CDR1 as SNHLY and CDR2 as FYNNEI. The CDR3 region is CASRLDTNTGELFF. The CDR3 bases are TGTGCCAGCAGGCTCGACACCAACACCGGGGAGCTGTTTTTT.

V is TRBV27 and J is TRBJ1-2; D is undetermined. CDR1 is MNHEY and CDR2 is SMNVEV in the germline V gene (reference sequence). This CDR3 comprises 17 residues. Trimming pared 3 bases from V and 8 bases from J, leaving 25 bases between. In DNA form, the CDR3 reads TGTGCCAGCAGTTTCGGGTTTCAAACAAACCTTAGGTACGGCTACACCTTC. The encoded protein is CASSFGFQTNLRYGYTF.

Concerning this clone: This sample also contains other DNA sequences that code for the same CDR3. The V call is TRBV3-1 (or the pseudogene TRBV3-2), the J call TRBJ1-2; D call uncertain. The CDR3 consists of 11 residues. With 2 bases removed from V and 5 bases from J, the gap between germline ends came to 3 bases. Germline CDR1 is LGHDT and CDR2 is YNNKEL (reference sequence). The CDR3 reads CASSQSYGYTF. The CDR3 DNA reads TGTGCCAGCAGCCAATCTTATGGCTACACCTTC.

Concerning this clone: The same CDR3 also results from other DNA sequences found in this sample. The rearrangement joins TRBV7-3 to TRBJ2-7; D may be TRBD1 (7 bases). The CDR3 contains 13 residues. The V and J ends lost 5 bases and 3 bases respectively, with 11 bases between them. Germline CDR1 SGHTA, CDR2 FQGTGA. CDR3 DNA sequence: TGTGCCAGCAGCGACCAGGGGGGCTACGAGCAGTACTTC. This codes for CASSDQGGYEQYF.

The CDR3 nucleotides are TGCAGTGCTAGTTGGCGGGCCCTAGGCACAGATACGCAGTATTTT. Translation gives CSASWRALGTDTQYF. The genes are TRBV20-1 and TRBJ2-3; possibly TRBD2 for D (5 bases). Germline CDR1 reads DFQATT; CDR2 reads SNEGSKA (reference sequence). The V end lost 3 bases, the J end lost 1 base, and 14 bases lay between the germline ends. The CDR3 runs to 15 residues.

This chain connects TRBV5-1 to TRBJ2-7; D is possibly TRBD2 (6 bases). Trimming shortened V by 1 base and J by 0 bases, and 8 bases separated the two germline ends. The CDR3 sequence is 14 residues long. CDR1 and CDR2 (germline): SGHRS, YFSETQ. The CDR3, as DNA: TGCGCCAGCAGCTTGTTCGGGAGCTCCTACGAGCAGTACTTC. The encoded protein is CASSLFGSSYEQYF.